These 32 T cell receptor beta chains came from one sample sequenced in a study of vaccination effects on CD4 cells after COVID-19. These receptors' antigens are unknown. Antigen-specific CD4+ T cells were expanded (with viral peptide pools) by the ViraFEST assay ahead of sequencing. Upon completion of roughly ten days in culture, CD4+ T cells were isolated. Vaccinated participants had no history of SARS-CoV-2 infection and tested negative for nucleocapsid antibodies. Assay: immunoSEQ multiplex PCR; the TCRdb copy retains only in-frame clones and omits some. The table has roughly 50,000 clones, 79% seen once. The sample was CD4+ T cells from PBMCs cultured with HCoV-OC43 spike peptides, taken before COVID-19 vaccination. The subset is: HCoV-OC43 spike overlapping peptide pool stimulation. These receptors originate from a human donor who received a COVID-19 vaccine.

A few counts support this clone. The chain has TRBV19 and TRBJ1-3; weak D call: TRBD1 (6 bases). Trimming stripped 2 bases from V and 1 base from J, with 12 bases between. The CDR3 runs to 16 residues. CDR1 is LNHDA and CDR2 is SQIVND in the germline V gene (reference sequence). The CDR3 DNA reads as TGTGCCAGTAGTATACCCAGGGGTGAATCTGGAAACACCATATATTTT. It encodes CASSIPRGESGNTIYF.

The rearrangement joins TRBV7-2 to TRBJ1-3, with D perhaps TRBD1 (6 bases). There are 13 residues in the CDR3. Per germline, CDR1 SGHTA and CDR2 FQGNSA. Trimming cost V 10 bases and J 1 base, with 11 bases left between them. CDR3 nucleotides: TGTGCCAACGGACAGTTATCTGGAAACACCATATATTTT. Translation: CANGQLSGNTIYF.

V is TRBV18 and J is TRBJ2-7; 8 bases are shared with TRBD1. The germline V gene encodes CDR1 KGHSH and CDR2 LQKENI. There are 15 residues in the CDR3. The junction had 7 bases not matched to a gene; V was cut back by 1 base and J by 5 bases. CDR3 loop: CASSPRTGFGNEQYV. The CDR3 DNA follows: TGTGCCAGCTCACCACGGACAGGGTTTGGTAACGAGCAGTACGTC.

The V gene is TRBV7-2, the J gene TRBJ2-7; possibly TRBD1 for D (6 bases). This CDR3 contains 13 residues. Germline V gives CDR1 SGHTA, CDR2 FQGNSA. Trimming stripped 5 bases from V and 4 bases from J, with 12 bases between. The CDR3 reads CASSVGTPYEQYV. The CDR3 region has the DNA TGTGCCAGCAGCGTAGGGACACCTTACGAGCAGTACGTC.

A remark on this clone: Mismatch with germline at one junction end may stem from a read error. The chain combines TRBV20-1 with TRBJ2-4; tentatively, D is TRBD1 (5 bases). This CDR3 comprises 11 residues. Germline values: CDR1 DFQATT, CDR2 SNEGSKA (reference sequence). CDR3 amino acids: CSARVGEGPSF. The CDR3 DNA reads TGCAGTGCTAGAGTAGGGGAAGGGCCTTCGTTC.

The chain combines TRBV2 with TRBJ2-3; no clear D gene. V shed 8 bases and J shed 0 bases, with 12 bases lying between them. Germline V gives CDR1 SNHLY, CDR2 FYNNEI. The CDR3 extends over 14 amino acids. CDR3 amino acids: CASVPTPSTDTQYF. The DNA of the CDR3 is TGTGCCAGCGTCCCGACGCCAAGCACAGATACGCAGTATTTT.

V is TRBV5-1 and J is TRBJ1-1; TRBD1 might be the D (5 bases). CDR3 length equals 13 residues. V lost 7 bases and J 1 base, leaving 11 bases between the germline ends. Germline lookup yields CDR1 SGHRS and CDR2 YFSETQ. CDR3 DNA: TGCGCCAGCGGGGGAGTAGAGAACACTGAAGCTTTCTTT. This gives the protein CASGGVENTEAFF.

This clone showed up just a few times. The chain has TRBV10-3 and TRBJ2-1; 8 bases agree with TRBD2. Germline V lookup: CDR1 ENHRY, CDR2 SYGVKD. With V trimmed by 3 bases and J by 8 bases, 9 bases remained unmatched. This CDR3 contains 15 residues. In DNA, the CDR3 is TGTGCCATCAGTGATTCGCGGGGGGCCACAGATGAGCAGTTCTTC. It specifies CAISDSRGATDEQFF.

This chain connects TRBV5-1 to TRBJ2-2; D gene uncertain. The CDR3 extends over 16 amino acids. From germline, CDR1 is SGHRS and CDR2 YFSETQ. Deletions cut 1 base from V and 1 base from J, with 11 bases between. The CDR3 nucleotides read TGCGCCAGCAGCTTGATCCCAAATGGGAACACCGGGGAGCTGTTTTTT. This gives the protein CASSLIPNGNTGELFF.

The genes are TRBV20-1 and TRBJ2-7, with 8 bases aligning to TRBD1. From germline, CDR1 is DFQATT and CDR2 SNEGSKA (reference sequence). The CDR3 length is 11 residues. The ends lost 5 bases at V and 12 bases at J; junction bases unmatched: 9. The CDR3 sequence: CSARGQGKVYV. For the CDR3, the DNA is TGCAGTGCTCGTGGACAGGGAAAGGTGTACGTC.

This clone turned up a few times. This sequence joins TRBV19 and TRBJ2-7, with D possibly TRBD2 on 6 matching bases. Germline lookup yields CDR1 LNHDA and CDR2 SQIVND (reference sequence). The CDR3 is made up of 14 amino acids. V lost 8 bases and J 0 bases, leaving 14 bases between the germline ends. Here the CDR3 DNA reads TGTGCCAGTCAGATACGCGGGGCCTCCTACGAGCAGTACGTC. Translating gives CASQIRGASYEQYV.

V and J are TRBV2 and TRBJ2-4; a possible D gene is TRBD1 (6 bases). This CDR3 contains 14 residues. CDR1 and CDR2 from the germline V gene are SNHLY and FYNNEI. The V and J ends lost 1 base and 6 bases respectively, with 10 bases between them. CDR3 region: CASSEGSGVNIQYF. In nucleotides, the CDR3 is TGTGCCAGCAGTGAAGGGTCAGGGGTAAACATTCAGTACTTC.

The rearrangement uses TRBV19 and TRBJ2-5; 12 positions agree with TRBD2. This CDR3 region has 15 residues. V lost 6 bases and J lost 7; bases outside the gene matches: 9. Germline-derived CDR1 and CDR2 are LNHDA and SQIVND (reference sequence). The chain's CDR3 is CASSPTSGGPGTQYF. The DNA for the CDR3 is TGTGCCAGTAGCCCCACTAGCGGGGGGCCAGGGACCCAGTACTTC.

The chain has TRBV4-2 and TRBJ2-2; D is perhaps TRBD2 (7 bases). Trimming took off 7 bases at V and 2 bases at J, with 17 bases between the two ends. CDR3 length equals 16 residues. Germline CDR1 LGHNA, CDR2 YNFKEQ. In nucleotides, the CDR3 is TGTGCCAGCACCCGAGAGGGGGGGTACAACACCGGGGAGCTGTTTTTT. This translates into CASTREGGYNTGELFF.

This rearrangement joins TRBV28 to TRBJ1-5; TRBD1 might be the D (5 bases). Germline loops: CDR1 MDHEN, CDR2 SYDVKM. Trimming removed 6 bases at V and 6 bases at J, with 12 bases between. The CDR3 totals 13 residues. CDR3 bases: TGTGCCAGCAGCCAAGGGACCTCTCAGCCCCAGCATTTT. Protein product: CASSQGTSQPQHF. Using reference TRBV28 and TRBJ1-5 for the parts outside the CDR3, the full variable domain is DVKVTQSSRYLVKRTGEKVFLECVQDMDHENMFWYRQDPGLGLRLIYFSYDVKMKEKGDIPEGYSVSREKKERFSLILESASTNQTSMYLCASSQGTSQPQHFGDGTRLSIL.

This CDR3 reads CASSQVAGTGELFF. The CDR3 nucleotides read TGTGCCAGCAGCCAAGTGGCGGGCACCGGGGAGCTGTTTTTT. The J gene is TRBJ2-2, the V gene TRBV3-1 (or the pseudogene TRBV3-2); a weak D match, TRBD2 (5 bases). There are 14 residues in the CDR3. V lost 1 base and J 4 bases, leaving 7 bases between the germline ends. Germline V CDR1 and CDR2: LGHDT, YNNKEL (reference sequence).

J is TRBJ1-5 and V is TRBV4-2; weak D call: TRBD1 (6 bases). Germline assignment: CDR1 LGHNA and CDR2 YNFKEQ. V lost 1 base and J lost 2, with 9 bases in between. The CDR3 has 15 amino acids. CDR3 sequence (DNA): TGTGCCAGCAGCCAAGTCGGGGGCGGCAATCAGCCCCAGCATTTT. It translates to CASSQVGGGNQPQHF.

This clone was detected only a few times. The chain couples TRBV30 to TRBJ1-3; no clear D. The CDR3 runs 15 residues. Germline loops: CDR1 GTSNPN, CDR2 SVGIG (reference sequence). Trimming cost V 0 bases and J 0 bases, with 9 bases left between them. CDR3 residues: CAWSVRPNSGNTIYF. CDR3 coding DNA: TGTGCCTGGAGTGTACGTCCGAACTCTGGAAACACCATATATTTT.

The chain is built from TRBV18 and TRBJ1-2; D ambiguous. Germline V gene sequence: CDR1 KGHSH, CDR2 LQKENI. The V end lost 2 bases, the J end lost 5 bases, and 12 bases lay between the germline ends. The CDR3 is 14 residues long. The DNA of the CDR3 is TGTGCCAGCTCACCAGGACCACAAGAATATGGCTACACCTTC. Amino acids: CASSPGPQEYGYTF.

This chain uses TRBV4-2 with TRBJ2-6, with a tentative D call TRBD1 (6 bases). Trimming shortened V by 0 bases and J by 0 bases, and 15 bases separated the two germline ends. CDR3 length equals 19 residues. Per the germline V gene, CDR1 is LGHNA and CDR2 is YNFKEQ. CDR3 residues: CASSQEETGSYSGANVLTF. CDR3 bases: TGTGCCAGCAGCCAAGAGGAGACAGGCTCATACTCTGGGGCCAACGTCCTGACTTTC.

This chain connects TRBV6-6 to TRBJ1-6, with D tentatively TRBD1 (5 bases). Germline CDR1 reads MNHNY; CDR2 reads SVGAGI (reference sequence). Trimming took 11 bases from V and 7 from J, leaving 21 bases between them. The CDR3 is made up of 15 amino acids. The CDR3 DNA sequence: TGTGCCGCGGGGGAAAACCGGGACCAAAATTCACCCCTCCACTTT. Translating it yields CAAGENRDQNSPLHF.

The CDR3 region is CASSPPIPGELFF. The DNA of the CDR3 is TGCGCCAGCAGCCCCCCAATTCCCGGGGAGCTGTTTTTT. The V and J genes are TRBV5-1 and TRBJ2-2; D not certain. This CDR3 comprises 13 residues. Germline loops: CDR1 SGHRS, CDR2 YFSETQ. Trimming left V 4 bases short and J 6 bases short, with 10 bases between.

V is TRBV24-1 and J is TRBJ2-3; tentatively, D is TRBD1 (5 bases). Trimming cost V 6 bases and J 0 bases, with 12 bases left between them. The CDR3 spans 15 residues. Germline CDR1 and CDR2: KGHDR and SFDVKD. This CDR3 reads CATSPDRSSTDTQYF. CDR3 sequence (DNA): TGTGCCACCAGTCCCGACAGATCTAGCACAGATACGCAGTATTTT.

The table lists this clone with a few counts. The chain recombines TRBV18 with TRBJ2-7, with 10 bases aligning to TRBD1. The CDR3 runs to 15 residues. The junction had 6 bases not matched to a gene; V was cut back by 3 bases and J by 4 bases. Germline CDR1 reads KGHSH; CDR2 reads LQKENI. Written as DNA, the CDR3 is TGTGCCAGCTCACCCGGGACAGGGGCAACGTACGAGCAGTACGTC. Its protein is CASSPGTGATYEQYV.

This clone was observed a handful of times. This chain links TRBV4-2 with TRBJ1-3, with D unresolved. V was shortened by 5 bases and J by 3 bases, with 5 bases between the two germline ends. CDR3 size: 12 residues. Germline V gene lookup returns CDR1 LGHNA and CDR2 YNFKEQ. CDR3 amino acids: CASSYNGNTIYF. In DNA form, the CDR3 reads TGTGCCAGCAGCTACAATGGAAACACCATATATTTT.

The chain combines TRBV7-3 with TRBJ2-1; D is ambiguous. The CDR3 runs 15 residues. Germline CDR1 is SGHTA and CDR2 is FQGTGA. With 5 bases removed from V and 0 bases from J, the gap between germline ends came to 11 bases. CDR3 protein: CASSPRQSSYNEQFF. CDR3 coding DNA: TGTGCCAGCAGCCCCCGGCAGAGCTCCTACAATGAGCAGTTCTTC.

J is TRBJ1-4 and V is TRBV5-1; D gene unclear. In germline, CDR1 is SGHRS, CDR2 YFSETQ. The CDR3 is 14 residues long. V was trimmed by 0 bases and J by 4 bases, leaving 7 bases between them. The CDR3 DNA is TGCGCCAGCAGCTTGGTAGGGAATAATGAAAAACTGTTTTTT. It codes for CASSLVGNNEKLFF.

The chain employs TRBV10-3 and TRBJ1-1, with TRBD1 as a possible D gene (5 bases). The CDR3 is 14 amino acids. Trimming cost V 6 bases and J 1 base, with 12 bases left between them. Germline CDR1 and CDR2: ENHRY and SYGVKD. Here the CDR3 reads CAIRGDFENTEAFF. CDR3 sequence (DNA): TGTGCCATCAGGGGGGACTTTGAGAACACTGAAGCTTTCTTT.

The rearrangement links TRBV25-1 to TRBJ1-1; no definite D call. The germline CDR1 and CDR2 sequences are MGHDK and SYGVNS. V was clipped by 9 bases and J by 4 bases, with 15 bases between them. This CDR3 has 13 amino acids. This CDR3 reads CASRRTGATEAFF. The CDR3 nucleotides are TGTGCCAGTCGAAGGACTGGCGCCACTGAAGCTTTCTTT.

This chain links TRBV5-1 with TRBJ1-5; the D gene is possibly TRBD1 (5 bases). V lost 4 bases to trimming and J lost 4 bases, with 12 bases between them. The CDR3 extends over 14 amino acids. The germline V gene has CDR1 SGHRS and CDR2 YFSETQ. The CDR3 protein is CASSPTGTNQPQHF. DNA of the CDR3: TGCGCCAGCAGCCCAACAGGCACGAATCAGCCCCAGCATTTT.

This clone occurred a few times. V is TRBV3-1 (or the pseudogene TRBV3-2) and J is TRBJ1-2; D call uncertain. V was clipped by 1 base and J by 0 bases, with 9 bases between them. The CDR3 runs 15 residues. Germline CDR1 and CDR2: LGHDT and YNNKEL (reference sequence). The CDR3 DNA reads as TGTGCCAGCAGCCAAGGTTCCATCTCTAACTATGGCTACACCTTC. As protein: CASSQGSISNYGYTF.

The V call is TRBV5-1, the J call TRBJ1-3, with D possibly being TRBD1 (5 bases). The germline V gene has CDR1 SGHRS and CDR2 YFSETQ. V lost 3 bases, J lost 1 base, and 11 bases lay in between. This CDR3 is 15 amino acids long. Here the CDR3 DNA reads TGCGCCAGCAGCTCGGGGGACCTTTCTGGAAACACCATATATTTT. Translation: CASSSGDLSGNTIYF.